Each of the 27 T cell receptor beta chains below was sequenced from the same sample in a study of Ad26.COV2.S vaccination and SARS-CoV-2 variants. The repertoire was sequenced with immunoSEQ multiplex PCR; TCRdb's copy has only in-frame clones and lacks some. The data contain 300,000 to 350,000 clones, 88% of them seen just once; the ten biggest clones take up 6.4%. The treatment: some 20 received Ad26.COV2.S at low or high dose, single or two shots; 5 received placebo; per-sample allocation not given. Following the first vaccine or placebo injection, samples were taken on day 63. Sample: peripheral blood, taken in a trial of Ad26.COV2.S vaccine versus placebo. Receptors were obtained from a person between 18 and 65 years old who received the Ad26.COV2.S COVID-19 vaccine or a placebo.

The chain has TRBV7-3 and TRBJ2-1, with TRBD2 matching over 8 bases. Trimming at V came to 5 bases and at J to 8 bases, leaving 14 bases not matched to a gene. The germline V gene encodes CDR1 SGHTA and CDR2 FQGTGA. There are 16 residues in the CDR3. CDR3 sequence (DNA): TGTGCCAGCAGCCACCCCCGGGAGGGCGGGAGCGATGAGCAGTTCTTC. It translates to CASSHPREGGSDEQFF.

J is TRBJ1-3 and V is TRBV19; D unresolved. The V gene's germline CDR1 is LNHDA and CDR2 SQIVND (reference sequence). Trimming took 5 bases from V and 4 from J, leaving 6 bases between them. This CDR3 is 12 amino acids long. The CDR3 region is CASSPRGNTIYF. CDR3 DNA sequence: TGTGCCAGTAGTCCACGAGGAAACACCATATATTTT.

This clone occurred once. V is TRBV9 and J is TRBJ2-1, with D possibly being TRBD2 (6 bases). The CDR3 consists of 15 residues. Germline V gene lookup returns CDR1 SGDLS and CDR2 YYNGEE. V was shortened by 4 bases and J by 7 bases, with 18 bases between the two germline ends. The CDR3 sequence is CASSRGTSIPNEQFF. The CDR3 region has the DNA TGTGCCAGCAGCCGCGGGACGAGCATACCGAATGAGCAGTTCTTC.

CDR3 residues: CASSPPNKGAPTNEKLFF. DNA of the CDR3: TGTGCCAGCTCACCACCCAATAAGGGGGCACCAACTAATGAAAAACTGTTTTTT. The chain employs TRBV18 and TRBJ1-4, with TRBD1 matching 7 bases. The CDR3 totals 18 residues. V shed 0 bases, J shed 0 bases, and the junction held 7 bases outside the gene matches. Germline-derived CDR1 and CDR2 are KGHSH and LQKENI. The full variable domain, completed using reference TRBV18 and TRBJ1-4, is NAGVMQNPRHLVRRRGQEARLRCSPMKGHSHVYWYRQLPEEGLKFMVYLQKENIIDESGMPKERFSAEFPKEGPSILRIQQVVRGDSAAYFCASSPPNKGAPTNEKLFFGSGTQLSVL.

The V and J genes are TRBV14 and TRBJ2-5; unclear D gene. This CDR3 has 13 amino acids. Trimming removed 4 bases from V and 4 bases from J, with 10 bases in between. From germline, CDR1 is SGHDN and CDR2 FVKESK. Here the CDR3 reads CASSLRPRETQYF. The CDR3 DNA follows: TGTGCCAGCAGCCTACGCCCAAGAGAGACCCAGTACTTC. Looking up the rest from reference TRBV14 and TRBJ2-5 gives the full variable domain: EAGVTQFPSHSVIEKGQTVTLRCDPISGHDNLYWYRRVMGKEIKFLLHFVKESKQDESGMPNNRFLAERTGGTYSTLKVQPAELEDSGVYFCASSLRPRETQYFGPGTRLLVL.

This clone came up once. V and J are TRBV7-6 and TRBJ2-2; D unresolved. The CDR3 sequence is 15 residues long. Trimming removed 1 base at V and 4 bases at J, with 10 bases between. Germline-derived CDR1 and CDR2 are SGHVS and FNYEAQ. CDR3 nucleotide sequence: TGTGCCAGCAGCTTAGGACACCCGGGCACCGGGGAGCTGTTTTTT. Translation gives CASSLGHPGTGELFF.

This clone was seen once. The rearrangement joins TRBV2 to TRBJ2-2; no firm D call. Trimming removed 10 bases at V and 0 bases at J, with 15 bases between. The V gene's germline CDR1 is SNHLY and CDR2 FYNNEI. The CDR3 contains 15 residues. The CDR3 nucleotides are TGTGCCAATAAAGTAGGGCAGGCGAACACCGGGGAGCTGTTTTTT. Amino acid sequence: CANKVGQANTGELFF.

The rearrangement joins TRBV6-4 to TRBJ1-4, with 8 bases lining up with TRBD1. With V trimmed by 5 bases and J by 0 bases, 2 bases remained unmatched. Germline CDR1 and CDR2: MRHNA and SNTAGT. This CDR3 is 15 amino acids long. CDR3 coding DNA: TGTGCCAGCAGTCCAGGGGGCTCAACTAATGAAAAACTGTTTTTT. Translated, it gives CASSPGGSTNEKLFF.

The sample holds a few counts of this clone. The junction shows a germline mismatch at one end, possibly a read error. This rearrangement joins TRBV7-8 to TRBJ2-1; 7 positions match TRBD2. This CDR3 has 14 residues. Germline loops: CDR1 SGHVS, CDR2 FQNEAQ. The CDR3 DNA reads TGTGCCAGCAGCTTAGTTGCTAGCGGACCCCCCATGATCTTC. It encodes CASSLVASGPPMIF.

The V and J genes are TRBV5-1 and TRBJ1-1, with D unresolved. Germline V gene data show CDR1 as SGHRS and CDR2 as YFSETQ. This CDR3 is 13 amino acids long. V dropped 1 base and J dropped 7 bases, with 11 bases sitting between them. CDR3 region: CASSLFHLDEAFF. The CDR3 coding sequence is TGCGCCAGCAGCTTGTTCCACCTTGATGAAGCTTTCTTT. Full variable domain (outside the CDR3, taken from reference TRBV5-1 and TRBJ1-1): KAGVTQTPRYLIKTRGQQVTLSCSPISGHRSVSWYQQTPGQGLQFLFEYFSETQRNKGNFPGRFSGRQFSNSRSEMNVSTLELGDSALYLCASSLFHLDEAFFGQGTRLTVV.

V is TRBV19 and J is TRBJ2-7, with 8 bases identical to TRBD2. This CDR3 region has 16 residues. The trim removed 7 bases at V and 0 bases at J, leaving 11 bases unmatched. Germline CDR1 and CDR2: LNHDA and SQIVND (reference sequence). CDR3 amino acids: CASITGGPLFSYEQYF. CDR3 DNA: TGTGCCAGTATCACGGGAGGGCCTCTATTCTCCTACGAGCAGTACTTC.

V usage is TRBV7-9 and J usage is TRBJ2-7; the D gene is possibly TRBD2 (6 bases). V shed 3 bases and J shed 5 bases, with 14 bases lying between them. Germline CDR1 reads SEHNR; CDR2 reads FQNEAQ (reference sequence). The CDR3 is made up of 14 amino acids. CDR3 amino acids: CASSFAGSVNEQYF. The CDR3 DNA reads TGTGCCAGCAGCTTCGCCGGGAGCGTAAACGAGCAGTACTTC.

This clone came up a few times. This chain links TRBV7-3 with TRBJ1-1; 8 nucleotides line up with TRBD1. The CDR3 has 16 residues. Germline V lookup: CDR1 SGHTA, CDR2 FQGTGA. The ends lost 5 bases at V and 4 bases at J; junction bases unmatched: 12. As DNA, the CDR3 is TGTGCCAGCAGCCCCCGGACAGGGAAAGGAGGCACTGAAGCTTTCTTT. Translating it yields CASSPRTGKGGTEAFF.

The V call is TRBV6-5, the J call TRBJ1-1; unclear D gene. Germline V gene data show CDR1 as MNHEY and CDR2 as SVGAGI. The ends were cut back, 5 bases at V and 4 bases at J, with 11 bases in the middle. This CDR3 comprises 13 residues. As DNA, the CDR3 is TGTGCCAGCAGTCCCCAGACAAGCACTGAAGCTTTCTTT. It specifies CASSPQTSTEAFF.

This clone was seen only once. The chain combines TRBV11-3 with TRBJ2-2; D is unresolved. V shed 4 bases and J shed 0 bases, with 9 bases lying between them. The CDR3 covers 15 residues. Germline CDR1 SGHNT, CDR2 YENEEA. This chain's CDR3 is CASSSQISNTGELFF. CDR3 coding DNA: TGTGCCAGCAGCTCACAGATATCGAACACCGGGGAGCTGTTTTTT.

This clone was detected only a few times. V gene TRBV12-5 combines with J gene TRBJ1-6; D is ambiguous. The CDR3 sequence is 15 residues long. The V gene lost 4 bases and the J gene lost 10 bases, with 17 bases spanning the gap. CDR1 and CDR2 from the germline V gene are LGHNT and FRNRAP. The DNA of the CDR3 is TGTGCTAGTGGTTCCTCTGGGCCCGTGGGATCACCCCTCCACTTT. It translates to CASGSSGPVGSPLHF.

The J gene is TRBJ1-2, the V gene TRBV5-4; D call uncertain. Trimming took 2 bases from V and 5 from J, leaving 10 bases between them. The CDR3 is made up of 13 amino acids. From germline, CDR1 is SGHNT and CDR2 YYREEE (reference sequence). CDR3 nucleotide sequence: TGTGCCAGCAGCTTTGACTCGATATATGGCTACACCTTC. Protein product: CASSFDSIYGYTF.

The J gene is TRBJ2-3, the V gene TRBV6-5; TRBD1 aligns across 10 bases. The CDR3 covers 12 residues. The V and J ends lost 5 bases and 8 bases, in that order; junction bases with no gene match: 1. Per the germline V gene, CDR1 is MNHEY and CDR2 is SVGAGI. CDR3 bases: TGTGCCAGCAGTCGACAGGGGGCTACGCAGTATTTT. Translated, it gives CASSRQGATQYF.

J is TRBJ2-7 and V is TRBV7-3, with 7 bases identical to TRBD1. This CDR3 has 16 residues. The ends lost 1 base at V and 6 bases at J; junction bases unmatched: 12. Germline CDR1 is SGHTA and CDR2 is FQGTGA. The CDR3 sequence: CASSLRVGTGEGEQYF. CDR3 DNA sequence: TGTGCCAGCAGCTTAAGAGTTGGAACAGGGGAAGGCGAGCAGTACTTC.

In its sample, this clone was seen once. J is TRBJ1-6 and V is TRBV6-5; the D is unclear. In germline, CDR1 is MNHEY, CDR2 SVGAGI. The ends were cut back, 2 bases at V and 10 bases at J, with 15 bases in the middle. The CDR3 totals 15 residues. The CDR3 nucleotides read TGTGCCAGCAGTTACGGGAGGAGAACCGGGTCACCCCTCCACTTT. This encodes CASSYGRRTGSPLHF.

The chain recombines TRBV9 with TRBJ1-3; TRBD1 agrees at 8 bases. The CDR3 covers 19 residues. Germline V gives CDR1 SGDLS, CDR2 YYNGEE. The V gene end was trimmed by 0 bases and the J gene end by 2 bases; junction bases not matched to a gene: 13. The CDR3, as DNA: TGTGCCAGCAGCGTAGGGGGTGGTGTGACAGGGGAAGCTGGAAACACCATATATTTT. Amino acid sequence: CASSVGGGVTGEAGNTIYF.

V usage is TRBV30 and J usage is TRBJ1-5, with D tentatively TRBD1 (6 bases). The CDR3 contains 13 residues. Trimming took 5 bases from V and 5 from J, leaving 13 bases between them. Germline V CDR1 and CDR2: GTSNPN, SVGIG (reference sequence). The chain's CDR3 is CAWARDTDQPQHF. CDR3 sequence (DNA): TGTGCCTGGGCCCGGGACACAGATCAGCCCCAGCATTTT.

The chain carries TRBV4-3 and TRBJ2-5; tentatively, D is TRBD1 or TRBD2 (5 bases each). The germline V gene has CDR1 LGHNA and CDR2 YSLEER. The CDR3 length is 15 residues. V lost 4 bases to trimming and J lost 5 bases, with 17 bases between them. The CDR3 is CASSLEGRAVETQYF. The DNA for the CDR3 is TGCGCCAGCAGCCTCGAGGGCAGGGCAGTGGAGACCCAGTACTTC.

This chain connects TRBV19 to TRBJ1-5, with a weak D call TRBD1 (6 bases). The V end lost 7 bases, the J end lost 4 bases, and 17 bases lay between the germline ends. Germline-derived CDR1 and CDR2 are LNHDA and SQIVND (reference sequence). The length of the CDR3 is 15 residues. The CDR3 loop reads CASTISGARNQPQHF. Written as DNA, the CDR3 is TGTGCCAGTACCATCTCAGGGGCGAGAAATCAGCCCCAGCATTTT.

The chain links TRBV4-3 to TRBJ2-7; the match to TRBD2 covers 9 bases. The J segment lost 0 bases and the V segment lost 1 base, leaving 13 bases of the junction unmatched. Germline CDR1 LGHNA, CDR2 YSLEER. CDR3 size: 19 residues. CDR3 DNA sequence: TGCGCCAGCAGCCAAGTCTTTGCTAGCGGGGCTACATCCTCCTACGAGCAGTACTTC. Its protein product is CASSQVFASGATSSYEQYF.

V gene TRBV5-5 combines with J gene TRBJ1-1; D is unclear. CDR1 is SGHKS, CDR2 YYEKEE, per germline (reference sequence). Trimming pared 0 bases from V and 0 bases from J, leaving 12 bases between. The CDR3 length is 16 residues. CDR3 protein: CASSLGGPFMNTEAFF. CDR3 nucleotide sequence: TGTGCCAGCAGCTTGGGTGGACCCTTCATGAACACTGAAGCTTTCTTT.

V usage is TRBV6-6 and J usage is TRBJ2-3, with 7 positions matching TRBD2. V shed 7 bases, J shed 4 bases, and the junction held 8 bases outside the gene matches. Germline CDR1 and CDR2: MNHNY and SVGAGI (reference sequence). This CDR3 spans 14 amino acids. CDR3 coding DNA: TGTGCCAGCACAGCGCGGGGGTCTCCAGATACGCAGTATTTT. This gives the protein CASTARGSPDTQYF.